Presented here are 3 T cell receptor beta chains from one specimen sequenced in a study of blood T cell repertoires in COVID-19. Repertoires were generated with immunoSEQ multiplex PCR, while TCRdb's copy carries only in-frame clones and drops some. Of 150,000 or so clones in the sample, 88% are singletons; the top ten hold roughly 26%. The sample was peripheral blood. These TCRs come from a man aged 60-69 years with acute or convalescent COVID-19.

The chain combines TRBV4-1 with TRBJ2-7, with 7 bases matching TRBD2. V was pared by 3 bases and J by 0 bases, with 5 bases of the junction left unmatched. Germline V gene sequence: CDR1 MGHRA, CDR2 YSYEKL. This CDR3 is 15 amino acids long. CDR3 DNA: TGCGCCAGCAGCCACACTAGCGACAGCTCCTACGAGCAGTACTTC. This gives the protein CASSHTSDSSYEQYF.

The chain uses TRBV6-6 and TRBJ2-1; TRBD1 is a possible D gene (6 bases). CDR3 length: 15 residues. The V gene's germline CDR1 is MNHNY and CDR2 SVGAGI (reference sequence). Trimming took 6 bases from V and 5 from J, leaving 17 bases between them. Here the CDR3 reads CASSRPIEGDNEQFF. Here the CDR3 DNA reads TGTGCCAGCAGCCGACCCATCGAGGGGGACAATGAGCAGTTCTTC.

The V and J genes are TRBV13 and TRBJ1-2; 11 bases are shared with TRBD1. This CDR3 has 16 residues. V trimming: 5 bases; J trimming: 4 bases; junction bases outside the gene matches: 9. Germline V gene sequence: CDR1 PRHDT, CDR2 FYEKMQ (reference sequence). The CDR3 here is CASSPGTGGSFYGYTF. The CDR3 bases are TGTGCCAGCAGCCCCGGGACAGGGGGATCCTTCTATGGCTACACCTTC.